One sample yielded the 29 T cell receptor beta chains listed below, sequenced in a study of identical twins. MiXCR was run by TCRdb on the 5' RACE reads, yielding one entry per CDR3 protein. The sample has hundreds of thousands of distinct CDR3 sequences, 8.6% seen once. The sample was also linked to a second study, of yellow fever vaccine responses in identical twins.

Sequences were obtained from PBMCs. All receptors derive from a woman between 18 and 29 years old in good health.

This clonotype came up many times. This chain joins TRBV10-3 and TRBJ2-3; 11 positions agree with TRBD2. Germline trimming cut 0 bases from V and 4 bases from J; bases unmatched to any gene: 6. CDR3 length: 17 amino acids. CDR1 ENHRY and CDR2 SYGVKD come from the germline V gene. Written as DNA, the CDR3 is TGTGCCATCAGTGAGTCAGGTCTAGCGGGAGGCGCAGATACGCAGTATTTT. Translation gives CAISESGLAGGADTQYF.

This clonotype has just a few counts. In DNA, the CDR3 is TGTGCCAGCAGTTATGTCATCGGGTCCTACGAGCAGTACTTC. It yields the protein CASSYVIGSYEQYF. J is TRBJ2-7 and V is TRBV5-5, with D hard to call. The V and J ends lost 5 bases and 1 base respectively, with 13 bases between them. The CDR3 is made up of 14 amino acids. Germline CDR1 reads SGHKS; CDR2 reads YYEKEE (reference sequence).

The V gene is TRBV5-1, the J gene TRBJ2-5; D uncertain. With 7 bases removed from V and 1 base from J, the gap between germline ends came to 11 bases. Germline CDR1 SGHRS, CDR2 YFSETQ. This CDR3 comprises 13 residues. The CDR3 DNA follows: TGCGCCAGCGCCGGGCAATCCCAAGAGACCCAGTACTTC. This codes for CASAGQSQETQYF.

This clonotype appeared a few times. This chain uses TRBV6-5 with TRBJ2-6, with D possibly TRBD2 on 5 matching bases. Deletions cut 2 bases from V and 8 bases from J, with 10 bases between. This CDR3 has 14 residues. Germline-derived CDR1 and CDR2 are MNHEY and SVGAGI. CDR3 residues: CASSYDGNTNVLTF. In DNA form, the CDR3 reads TGTGCCAGCAGTTACGACGGGAACACCAACGTCCTGACTTTC.

The table lists this clonotype with many counts. This chain uses TRBV7-9 with TRBJ2-7, with 9 bases identical to TRBD1. Germline loops: CDR1 SEHNR, CDR2 FQNEAQ (reference sequence). Unmatched junction bases numbered 12, after V lost 5 bases and J lost 7 bases. CDR3 size: 15 residues. The CDR3 region is CASSVERTGAGEQYF. CDR3 DNA sequence: TGTGCCAGCAGCGTAGAGAGGACAGGGGCGGGGGAGCAGTACTTC.

The chain couples TRBV4-1 to TRBJ2-5, with 9 bases matching TRBD2. Trimming at V came to 0 bases and at J to 5 bases, leaving 10 bases not matched to a gene. Germline V gene lookup returns CDR1 MGHRA and CDR2 YSYEKL. CDR3 length: 17 amino acids. The CDR3 spells CASSQDPPSGIGETQYF. The CDR3 DNA follows: TGCGCCAGCAGCCAAGACCCCCCTAGCGGGATAGGGGAGACCCAGTACTTC.

In this sample, this clonotype turned up many times. The chain joins TRBV7-9 to TRBJ2-7; a weak D match, TRBD2 (6 bases). This CDR3 has 12 amino acids. Per the germline V gene, CDR1 is SEHNR and CDR2 is FQNEAQ (reference sequence). V was trimmed by 10 bases and J by 5 bases, leaving 15 bases between them. The CDR3 here is CAIDPGVDEQYF. DNA for the CDR3: TGTGCCATCGACCCGGGGGTGGACGAGCAGTACTTC.

This clonotype was counted between two and nine times. This chain joins TRBV5-1 and TRBJ1-4; D call uncertain. With 0 bases removed from V and 7 bases from J, the gap between germline ends came to 13 bases. The CDR3 has 15 amino acids. Germline V gene data show CDR1 as SGHRS and CDR2 as YFSETQ. Here the CDR3 DNA reads TGCGCCAGCAGCTTGGACGGCCTTCGGTCTGAAAAACTGTTTTTT. Translation gives CASSLDGLRSEKLFF.

The chain links TRBV3-1 to TRBJ2-2; TRBD2 matches 12 bases. The CDR3 sequence is 18 residues long. Germline CDR1 is LGHDT and CDR2 is YNNKEL (reference sequence). The J segment lost 0 bases and the V segment lost 4 bases, leaving 6 bases of the junction unmatched. CDR3 sequence reads: CASSRPTSGGPNTGELFF. The CDR3 DNA is TGTGCCAGCAGCCGGCCGACTAGCGGGGGACCGAACACCGGGGAGCTGTTTTTT. Looking up the rest from reference TRBV3-1 and TRBJ2-2 gives the full variable domain: DTAVSQTPKYLVTQMGNDKSIKCEQNLGHDTMYWYKQDSKKFLKIMFSYNNKELIINETVPNRFSPKSPDKAHLNLHINSLELGDSAVYFCASSRPTSGGPNTGELFFGEGSRLTVL.

This clonotype was detected only a few times. This chain connects TRBV6-2 or TRBV6-3 to TRBJ1-1, with D uncertain. Trimming shortened V by 5 bases and J by 5 bases, and 6 bases separated the two germline ends. CDR3 size: 11 residues. In germline, CDR1 is MNHEY, CDR2 SVGEGT. The CDR3 region is CASSRWTEAFF. CDR3 DNA: TGTGCCAGCAGTCGGTGGACTGAAGCTTTCTTT.

The V gene is TRBV5-6, the J gene TRBJ2-5, with D unresolved. CDR3 length equals 13 residues. The V end lost 4 bases, the J end lost 4 bases, and 11 bases lay between the germline ends. Germline V gives CDR1 SGHDT, CDR2 YYEEEE. CDR3 loop: CASSMVGPETQYF. The CDR3 region has the DNA TGTGCCAGCAGCATGGTAGGACCAGAGACCCAGTACTTC.

This clonotype was observed at least ten times. V gene TRBV28 combines with J gene TRBJ1-1; TRBD1 might be the D (6 bases). The CDR3 loop spans 13 amino acids. V gave up 11 bases and J gave up 2 bases, with 15 bases separating them. Germline assignment: CDR1 MDHEN and CDR2 SYDVKM. The DNA for the CDR3 is TGTGCCGCATACAGGGATTTTAACACTGAAGCTTTCTTT. Its translation is CAAYRDFNTEAFF.

This clonotype occurred many times. The chain is built from TRBV15 and TRBJ2-2; 7 bases map to TRBD1. This CDR3 comprises 15 residues. The ends lost 0 bases at V and 4 bases at J; junction bases unmatched: 2. Germline-derived CDR1 and CDR2 are LNHNV and YYDKDF (reference sequence). CDR3 in amino acids: CATSRETGATGELFF. The CDR3 bases are TGTGCCACCAGCAGAGAAACAGGGGCCACCGGGGAGCTGTTTTTT.

This clonotype was seen more than once but under ten times. The J gene is TRBJ2-3, the V gene TRBV12-3 or TRBV12-4, with 7 nucleotides matching TRBD2. The CDR3 totals 16 residues. With V trimmed by 6 bases and J by 2 bases, 11 bases remained unmatched. The DNA of the CDR3 is TGTGCCAGCAGCCTAGAGGTGGGGGGGGACACAGATACGCAGTATTTT. Translated: CASSLEVGGDTDTQYF.

This clonotype was observed a handful of times. The rearrangement uses TRBV6-6 and TRBJ2-2; possibly TRBD1 for D (5 bases). Between the trimmed V and J ends, which lost 2 bases and 10 bases, there was a span of 11 bases. The CDR3 has 13 amino acids. Germline CDR1 is MNHNY and CDR2 is SVGAGI (reference sequence). The CDR3 DNA follows: TGTGCCAGCAGTTACAGACAGCCCGAGGAGCTGTTTTTT. Amino acid sequence: CASSYRQPEELFF.

The chain couples TRBV5-1 to TRBJ2-3; D is possibly TRBD1 or TRBD2 (6 bases each). The CDR3 is 16 amino acids. V was pared by 10 bases and J by 6 bases, with 27 bases between. CDR1 and CDR2 (germline): SGHRS, YFSETQ. Here the CDR3 DNA reads TGCGCCTCCACCACTTCAACCGCCGGGGGCGGGGATACGCAGTATTTT. Translated: CASTTSTAGGGDTQYF.

This clonotype was observed a handful of times. The chain uses TRBV20-1 and TRBJ2-1; either TRBD1 or TRBD2 may supply D (5 bases each). Trimming stripped 7 bases from V and 4 bases from J, with 8 bases between. Looked up from germline, CDR1 is DFQATT and CDR2 is SNEGSKA (reference sequence). CDR3 length equals 11 residues. The CDR3 nucleotides are TGCAGTGGGGACGTGTACAATGAGCAGTTCTTC. Amino acids: CSGDVYNEQFF.

This chain joins TRBV27 and TRBJ1-1; D is unclear. V lost 3 bases and J 1 base, leaving 9 bases between the germline ends. The CDR3 has 14 amino acids. Per the germline V gene, CDR1 is MNHEY and CDR2 is SMNVEV (reference sequence). CDR3 DNA sequence: TGTGCCAGCAGTTTTTGGGGTTCGAACACTGAAGCTTTCTTT. Translating gives CASSFWGSNTEAFF.

The chain carries TRBV4-3 and TRBJ2-7; 8 positions agree with TRBD1. J was trimmed by 4 bases and V by 0 bases; bases with no gene match: 5. The CDR3 runs 15 residues. The germline V gene has CDR1 LGHNA and CDR2 YSLEER. CDR3 region: CASSQDGRGQYEQYF. For the CDR3, the DNA is TGCGCCAGCAGCCAAGATGGCAGGGGGCAGTACGAGCAGTACTTC.

This chain uses TRBV19 with TRBJ2-7; D is possibly TRBD1 or TRBD2 (7 bases each). The CDR3 has 14 amino acids. Trimming pared 6 bases from V and 2 bases from J, leaving 14 bases between. Germline V gives CDR1 LNHDA, CDR2 SQIVND (reference sequence). CDR3 coding DNA: TGTGCCAGTAGCATGACAGGGACTACCTACGAGCAGTACTTC. It encodes CASSMTGTTYEQYF.

This clonotype has just a few counts. This sequence joins TRBV12-3 or TRBV12-4 and TRBJ2-1; 12 bases are shared with TRBD2. This CDR3 region has 15 residues. Trimming took 7 bases from V and 3 from J; bases not matched to a gene: 4. Here the CDR3 reads CASTVTSGGYNEQFF. DNA for the CDR3: TGTGCCAGCACCGTGACTAGCGGGGGCTACAATGAGCAGTTCTTC.

The rearrangement joins TRBV21-1 to TRBJ2-6; whether TRBD1, the table's D call, matches the DNA was not checked. TRBV21-1 is noted as a pseudogene. The CDR3 totals 16 residues. The CDR3 sequence is CARSDRGPSGANVLTF. The CDR3 region has the DNA TGTGCCCGTTCGGACAGGGGCCCTTCTGGGGCCAACGTCCTGACTTTC.

There are many counts of this clonotype. The chain employs TRBV12-3 or TRBV12-4 and TRBJ1-1; D perhaps matches TRBD1 (6 bases). The germline V and J ends were trimmed by 6 bases and 6 bases, with 17 bases remaining between them. The CDR3 spans 14 residues. The CDR3, as DNA: TGTGCCAGCAGCCTGACAGGTCGGGTTTCTGAAGCTTTCTTT. Protein: CASSLTGRVSEAFF.

This clonotype was observed a handful of times. The chain recombines TRBV7-3 with TRBJ2-1, with D unclear. This CDR3 spans 16 amino acids. The V end was cut by 0 bases, the J end by 5 bases, with 14 bases between. Germline loops: CDR1 SGHTA, CDR2 FQGTGA. CDR3 coding DNA: TGTGCCAGCAGCTTAACCGGGTCCGGATTTAACAATGAGCAGTTCTTC. This translates into CASSLTGSGFNNEQFF.

The rearrangement uses TRBV7-2 and TRBJ2-3; the D gene is possibly TRBD2 (6 bases). This CDR3 region has 14 residues. Trimming stripped 6 bases from V and 4 bases from J, with 14 bases between. Germline CDR1 reads SGHTA; CDR2 reads FQGNSA. This chain's CDR3 is CASRYGSSPDTQYF. The CDR3 DNA is TGTGCCAGCAGGTACGGGAGTTCTCCAGATACGCAGTATTTT.

This clonotype was counted a few times. The V and J genes are TRBV5-1 and TRBJ2-2, with 12 bases lining up with TRBD2. V trimming: 4 bases; J trimming: 2 bases; junction bases outside the gene matches: 9. In germline, CDR1 is SGHRS, CDR2 YFSETQ. This CDR3 region has 18 residues. This CDR3 reads CASSPGASGRANTGELFF. DNA of the CDR3: TGCGCCAGCAGCCCTGGCGCTAGCGGGAGGGCCAACACCGGGGAGCTGTTTTTT.

This clonotype has at least ten counts. CDR3 region: CSVDLGGPTDTQYF. Here the CDR3 DNA reads TGCAGCGTCGACTTGGGCGGGCCCACAGATACGCAGTATTTT. The chain links TRBV29-1 to TRBJ2-3, with D perhaps TRBD2 (5 bases). CDR3 length: 14 amino acids. Per the germline V gene, CDR1 is SQVTM and CDR2 is ANQGSEA. Trimming took 6 bases from V and 2 from J, leaving 15 bases between them.

This clonotype was seen at least ten times. The rearrangement joins TRBV3-1 to TRBJ2-2, with 8 nucleotides matching TRBD1. CDR1 is LGHDT, CDR2 YNNKEL, per germline (reference sequence). There are 14 residues in the CDR3. Trimming at V came to 6 bases and at J to 9 bases, leaving 9 bases not matched to a gene. CDR3 protein: CASRDRGGRRELFF. The CDR3 region has the DNA TGTGCCAGCAGAGACAGGGGCGGAAGAAGGGAGCTGTTTTTT. The complete variable domain, with remaining parts taken from reference TRBV3-1 and TRBJ2-2, reads DTAVSQTPKYLVTQMGNDKSIKCEQNLGHDTMYWYKQDSKKFLKIMFSYNNKELIINETVPNRFSPKSPDKAHLNLHINSLELGDSAVYFCASRDRGGRRELFFGEGSRLTVL.

This clonotype was seen ten or more times. The chain is built from TRBV3-1 and TRBJ2-7; a possible D gene is TRBD1 (6 bases). Germline values: CDR1 LGHDT, CDR2 YNNKEL (reference sequence). The CDR3 is 15 residues long. V was shortened by 1 base and J by 6 bases, with 16 bases between the two germline ends. Here the CDR3 DNA reads TGTGCCAGCAGCCAAGGACAGGTAGCGCTACTCGAGCAGTACTTC. Translating it yields CASSQGQVALLEQYF.